The clone carrying this TCR beta chain was counted between two and nine times. The target antigen is unknown. CDR1 and CDR2 from the germline V gene are MNHEY and SMNVEV (reference sequence). This CDR3 is 18 amino acids long. Unmatched junction bases numbered 12, after V lost 8 bases and J lost 1 base. TCRdb itself ran the 5' RACE reads through MiXCR, one entry per CDR3 protein. Of roughly 30,000 distinct CDR3 sequences detected, about 31% appear once; the ten largest clones hold under 60%. The data derive from a study of CD8 T cells in ankylosing spondylitis. The study's findings and limits: A motif of roughly 8 highly homologous TCR beta variants was seen as apparently characteristic of ankylosing spondylitis blood.

The clonotype originates from a male donor with ankylosing spondylitis. Material for sequencing was synovial fluid, either unsorted or a sorted T cell fraction (not recorded which). This rearrangement joins TRBV27 to TRBJ2-4; TRBD1 matches 12 bases. The CDR3 coding sequence is TGTGCCAGCTCAAGGGGGACAGGGGGCTGGGGGGCCAAAAACATTCAGTACTTC. Its translation is CASSRGTGGWGAKNIQYF.